This T cell receptor (beta chain) was sequenced during a study of T cell responses to AZD1222 COVID-19 vaccine. This clone was seen a single time. Antigen unknown. General study findings and limits: Donors in the cohort were predominantly white British and more often female, and clonal diversity was possibly underestimated. After the peak T cell response, and only then, were repertoires sampled. At study baseline, merely five or six AZD1222 recipients were seropositive.

Repertoires were generated with immunoSEQ multiplex PCR, while TCRdb's copy carries only in-frame clones and drops some. The table includes roughly 120,000 clones, roughly 92% detected once. CDR3 size: 14 residues. In germline, CDR1 is SGHNT, CDR2 YENEEA. V lost 5 bases and J lost 6, with 14 bases in between. This receptor was taken from an adult who received the AZD1222 COVID-19 vaccine. This specimen was peripheral blood, taken 28 days after the second AZD1222 dose. The chain employs TRBV11-3 and TRBJ2-1, with D possibly matching TRBD1 (6 bases). CDR3 DNA sequence: TGTGCCAGCAGCCCTGGGACAATCACCAATGAGCAGTTCTTC. This encodes CASSPGTITNEQFF.